The rows below give T cell receptor beta chains drawn from one sample of a study of beta chain features in type 1 diabetes. Generated by immunoSEQ multiplex PCR, the TCRdb table keeps only in-frame clones and is missing some. The table lists roughly 160,000 clones, approximately 7.9% of them singletons, with 0.5% in the top ten. Material: central memory CD4+ T cells from blood. The receptors come from a man aged 18-30 years with type 1 diabetes. Each CDR3 is given with its conserved first and last residue. The D gene is left open where the match is weak. Clone size is shown for a subset of rows, as once, few, many or a class of expanded clone.

V gene,D gene,clone size,J gene,CDR3 protein,CDR3 DNA
TRBV28,TRBD1,few,TRBJ1-5,CASRRQGGNQPQHF,TGTGCCAGCAGGAGACAGGGCGGCAATCAGCCCCAGCATTTT
TRBV29-1,NA,NA,TRBJ1-1,CSVHDLNTEAFF,TGCAGCGTTCATGACTTGAACACTGAAGCTTTCTTT
TRBV18,TRBD1,few,TRBJ1-1,CASSPTTGELVGAEAFF,TGTGCCAGCTCTCCTACCACAGGGGAATTGGTCGGAGCTGAAGCTTTCTTT
TRBV28,NA,few,TRBJ2-4,CASSKVADGGKNIQYF,TGTGCCAGCAGCAAGGTGGCAGACGGGGGCAAAAACATTCAGTACTTC
TRBV28,TRBD2,few,TRBJ2-3,CASSSGGSRTDTQYF,TGTGCCAGCAGTTCGGGCGGGAGTCGGACAGATACGCAGTATTTT
TRBV9,TRBD2,NA,TRBJ2-1,CASSGTSGDGERQFF,TGTGCCAGCTCCGGGACTAGCGGGGATGGTGAGAGGCAGTTCTTC
TRBV6-1,TRBD2,NA,TRBJ2-1,CASSDTVVGLAGGGDEQFF,TGTGCCAGCAGTGACACTGTGGTTGGACTAGCGGGAGGGGGCGACGAGCAGTTCTTC
TRBV5-6,NA,few,TRBJ2-3,CASSLSLGGATDTQYF,TGTGCCAGCAGCTTAAGTTTGGGGGGGGCCACAGATACGCAGTATTTT
TRBV27,TRBD2,few,TRBJ2-3,CASSLRLAGMYTQYF,TGTGCCAGCAGTTTAAGGCTAGCGGGGATGTATACGCAGTATTTT
TRBV7-2,NA,few,TRBJ2-3,CASSFERRDTQYF,TGTGCCAGCAGCTTCGAACGGCGGGATACGCAGTATTTT
TRBV27,NA,NA,TRBJ1-3,CASREGSGNTIYF,TGTGCCAGCAGGGAGGGATCTGGAAACACCATATATTTT
TRBV11-2,NA,few,TRBJ2-4,CASSLRWQRTLAKNIQYF,TGTGCCAGCAGCTTAAGATGGCAGCGTACACTAGCCAAAAACATTCAGTACTTC
TRBV10-2,TRBD1,NA,TRBJ1-1,CASRGQMNTEAFF,TGCGCCAGCAGGGGACAGATGAACACTGAAGCTTTCTTT
TRBV30,NA,few,TRBJ1-2,CAWTVGGYGYTF,TGTGCCTGGACCGTGGGGGGCTATGGCTACACCTTC
TRBV5-1,TRBD2,NA,TRBJ2-2,CASSWGTSGTDSTGELFF,TGCGCCAGCAGCTGGGGGACTAGCGGGACCGACTCCACCGGGGAGCTGTTTTTT
TRBV7-9,TRBD1,NA,TRBJ1-2,CASSYGTGEGYTF,TGTGCCAGCAGCTACGGGACAGGGGAAGGCTACACCTTC
TRBV10-3,TRBD1,NA,TRBJ2-1,CAIRQRQGGYNEQFF,TGTGCCATCAGACAGCGACAGGGTGGCTACAATGAGCAGTTCTTC
TRBV7-9,NA,NA,TRBJ1-1,CASSDQVNTEAFF,TGTGCCAGCAGCGATCAGGTCAACACTGAAGCTTTCTTT
TRBV7-9,TRBD1,NA,TRBJ1-4,CASSSIPSGQGNEKLFF,TGTGCCAGCAGCTCAATACCCTCGGGACAGGGAAATGAAAAACTGTTTTTT
TRBV7-8,TRBD2,NA,TRBJ2-2,CASSPLGLAYSNTGELFF,TGTGCCAGCAGCCCTTTGGGACTAGCATATTCGAACACCGGGGAGCTGTTTTTT
TRBV7-8,NA,NA,TRBJ1-2,CASSRQGNGYTF,TGTGCCAGCAGCCGTCAGGGTAACGGCTACACCTTC
TRBV9,TRBD1,few,TRBJ1-2,CASSTRDSFHDGYTF,TGTGCCAGCAGCACCCGGGACAGTTTCCACGATGGCTACACCTTC
TRBV9,TRBD2,NA,TRBJ2-3,CASSVVLAGGPSDTQYF,TGTGCCAGCAGCGTAGTACTAGCGGGGGGGCCGTCAGATACGCAGTATTTT
TRBV28,NA,few,TRBJ2-5,CASTRYQETQYF,TGTGCCAGCACCAGGTACCAAGAGACCCAGTACTTC
TRBV5-1,NA,NA,TRBJ2-3,CASSLGTGGSDTQYF,TGCGCCAGCAGCTTGGGGACTGGAGGATCAGATACGCAGTATTTT
TRBV11-2,NA,NA,TRBJ2-1,CASSLDLVNNEQFF,TGTGCCAGCAGCTTAGACCTCGTAAACAATGAGCAGTTCTTC
TRBV19,TRBD1,NA,TRBJ2-5,CASSRNRDRGQETQYF,TGTGCCAGTAGTCGGAACCGGGACAGGGGCCAAGAGACCCAGTACTTC
TRBV28,NA,few,TRBJ2-3,CASSRRVLSGDTQYF,TGTGCCAGCAGCCGCAGGGTCCTTAGCGGAGATACGCAGTATTTT
TRBV4-1,NA,few,TRBJ1-5,CASSQGWGRVNQPQHF,TGCGCCAGCAGCCAGGGGTGGGGGAGGGTCAATCAGCCCCAGCATTTT
TRBV9,TRBD1,NA,TRBJ1-2,CASSLGQGNAGYTF,TGTGCCAGCAGCCTGGGACAGGGGAATGCGGGCTACACCTTC
TRBV18,NA,NA,TRBJ2-3,CASSVTGVGSTDTQYF,TGTGCCAGCTCCGTCACAGGAGTAGGGTCCACAGATACGCAGTATTTT
TRBV2,TRBD1,few,TRBJ2-7,CASRSGQGPIGEQYF,TGTGCCAGCAGATCCGGACAGGGTCCCATCGGCGAGCAGTACTTC
TRBV4-3,TRBD1,few,TRBJ2-1,CASSQSMDRGYNEQFF,TGCGCCAGCAGCCAAAGTATGGACAGGGGCTACAATGAGCAGTTCTTC
TRBV29-1,NA,many,TRBJ1-2,CSVESWGRVVIDYTF,TGCAGCGTTGAAAGTTGGGGCAGGGTGGTTATTGACTACACCTTC
TRBV12-5,TRBD1,few,TRBJ1-4,CASGPPPGQGAEKLFF,TGTGCTAGTGGTCCTCCGCCGGGACAGGGGGCTGAAAAACTGTTTTTT
TRBV28,TRBD2,NA,TRBJ2-7,CASSYSGNQYF,TGTGCCAGCAGCTATAGCGGGAACCAGTACTTC
TRBV10-3,NA,few,TRBJ2-4,CAISESRVGGYKNIQYF,TGTGCCATCAGTGAGTCGAGGGTCGGGGGTTACAAAAACATTCAGTACTTC
TRBV3-2,NA,NA,TRBJ1-4,CASSQDHF,TGTGCCAGCAGCCAAGATCATTTT
TRBV7-8,TRBD1,few,TRBJ1-1,CASSLDRGGQEAFF,TGTGCCAGCAGCTTAGACAGGGGGGGCCAAGAAGCTTTCTTT
TRBV7-2,NA,few,TRBJ2-1,CASSSVYNEQFF,TGTGCCAGCAGCTCCGTCTACAATGAGCAGTTCTTC
TRBV5-1,TRBD1,NA,TRBJ2-5,CASRYRGEGSQETQYF,TGCGCCAGCAGATACAGGGGAGAGGGTAGCCAAGAGACCCAGTACTTC
TRBV4-2,NA,few,TRBJ1-1,CASSQERSYTEAFF,TGTGCCAGCAGCCAAGAAAGGAGTTACACTGAAGCTTTCTTT